This T cell receptor (beta chain) was obtained from a study of cytomegalovirus exposure and HLA in healthy donors. On the study more broadly: A data release that came early held 75 million to 85 million unique TCRs from HLA-typed donors.

The PCR employed 60 Vbeta primers together with 13 Jbeta primers. Using immunoSEQ multiplex PCR, the repertoire was profiled, and TCRdb retains in-frame clones only, with some absent. Of 150,000 to 200,000 clones in the sample, about 80% are singletons; the top ten hold around 2.2%. There are 14 residues in the CDR3. With V trimmed by 5 bases and J by 3 bases, 4 bases remained unmatched. Germline V gene data show CDR1 as SGHVS and CDR2 as FQNEAQ. Remarks on this clone: Antigen specificity is unknown.

The study's findings and limits: It was reportedly the case that the classifier diagnosed cytomegalovirus status with high specificity and sensitivity. The authors later linked a missense DCLRE1C variant to TCR beta V- and J-gene trimming.

The sample consisted of PBMCs. V usage is TRBV7-8 and J usage is TRBJ2-7, with 10 bases identical to TRBD1. The origin of this receptor is a man between 60 and 70 years old in good health and CMV-seronegative. This CDR3 is CASSSGQGGYEQYF. The DNA of the CDR3 is TGTGCCAGCAGCAGCGGACAGGGGGGCTACGAGCAGTACTTC.